These T cell receptor beta chains were read from a single sample in a study of T cell responses to AZD1222 COVID-19 vaccine. Assay used: immunoSEQ multiplex PCR; TCRdb lists only in-frame clones, some missing. Among some 150,000 clones listed, about 93% were seen once. The source material was peripheral blood, sampled on day 0 of MenACWY control vaccination. The receptors originated from an adult in good health. Each CDR3 is given with its conserved first and last residue. The D gene is left open where the match is weak. Expanded clones are given a class, and other clones once, few, many or no size at all.

>TRBJ2-1|TRBV5-4|NA|NA
TGTGCCAGCAGCTTGAATTCGGTCAATGAGCAGTTCTTC
CASSLNSVNEQFF
>TRBJ2-7|TRBV5-6|NA|NA
TGTGCCAGCAGCTTGGCCGGGCAGGGAAGCTCCTACGAGCAGTACTTC
CASSLAGQGSSYEQYF
>TRBJ1-4|TRBV4-2|NA|NA
TGTGCCAGCAGCCAAGATCGGGAAAGGGGAAAACTGTTTTTT
CASSQDRERGKLFF
>TRBJ1-1|TRBV6-5|NA|NA
TGTGCCAGCAGTAACGGGCGGATTATCACTGAAGCTTTCTTT
CASSNGRIITEAFF
>TRBJ2-7|TRBV7-2|NA|NA
TGTGCCAGCAGCTCGCGGGGACTCTTACCCTACGAGCAGTACTTC
CASSSRGLLPYEQYF
>TRBJ1-1|TRBV19|TRBD1|NA
TGTGCCAGTAGTTCACAGGGGGCCTTAAACACTGAAGCTTTCTTT
CASSSQGALNTEAFF
>TRBJ1-1|TRBV6-5|TRBD1|NA
TGTGCCAGCAGAACGACAGGGGAAGCTTTCTTT
CASRTTGEAFF
>TRBJ2-7|TRBV12-3/TRBV12-4|NA|NA
TGTGCCAGCAGTTGGCAGTCCTACGAGCAGTACTTC
CASSWQSYEQYF
>TRBJ2-1|TRBV11-2|TRBD1|NA
TGTGCCAGCAGCTCTAATAAAGGGGACAGCCTCTCCTACAATGAGCAGTTCTTC
CASSSNKGDSLSYNEQFF
>TRBJ1-4|TRBV5-6|TRBD1|NA
TGTGCCAGCAGGATTGCAGGGGGCAGGACTAATGAAAAACTGTTTTTT
CASRIAGGRTNEKLFF
>TRBJ1-2|TRBV3-1/TRBV3-2|NA|NA
TGTGCCAGCAGCCTCGGGCCTTCCCCCTATGGCTACACCTTC
CASSLGPSPYGYTF
>TRBJ1-3|TRBV6-5|NA|NA
TGTGCCAGCAGTTACACCCTAGATTCTGGAAACACCATATATTTT
CASSYTLDSGNTIYF
>TRBJ2-7|TRBV11-3|TRBD1|NA
TGTGCCAGCAGCTTAGGGGCAGGGGGCGATTACGAGCAGTACTTC
CASSLGAGGDYEQYF
>TRBJ2-1|TRBV12-5|TRBD1|NA
TGTGCTAGTGGTTTGGTCCTGACGGGACAGGGGGTCAAGGAGCAGTTCTTC
CASGLVLTGQGVKEQFF
>TRBJ1-2|TRBV2|NA|NA
TGTGCCAGCAAGACAGACTCTAACTATGGCTACACCTTC
CASKTDSNYGYTF
>TRBJ2-1|TRBV2|NA|NA
TGTGCCAGCAGTTCCGGGACGGGGTACAATGAGCAGTTCTTC
CASSSGTGYNEQFF
>TRBJ1-1|TRBV6-5|TRBD1|NA
TGTGCCAGCAGTTCGACAGGGATTGGGATCACTGAAGCTTTCTTT
CASSSTGIGITEAFF
>TRBJ2-2|TRBV5-1|NA|NA
TGCGCCAGCAGCGAGCACACCGGGGAGCTGTTTTTT
CASSEHTGELFF
>TRBJ1-6|TRBV6-1|TRBD1|once
TGTGCCAGCAGTGACGAAGGGGGCATCTATAATTCACCCCTCCACTTT
CASSDEGGIYNSPLHF
>TRBJ1-4|TRBV15|NA|NA
TGTGCCACCAGCAGAGACGGCACAGCGAATGAAAAACTGTTTTTT
CATSRDGTANEKLFF
>TRBJ2-7|TRBV7-3|TRBD1|NA
TGTGCCAGCAGCAGACAGGGGGCTGCTCTCTACGAGCAGTACTTC
CASSRQGAALYEQYF
>TRBJ2-2|TRBV3-1/TRBV3-2|TRBD1|NA
TGTGCCAGCAGCCCTGGACAGGTTAAGGCCGGGGAGCTGTTTTTT
CASSPGQVKAGELFF
>TRBJ1-2|TRBV3-1/TRBV3-2|NA|NA
TGTGCCAGCAGCCTACATAGAGTCCCGGCCGGCTACACCTTC
CASSLHRVPAGYTF
>TRBJ1-3|TRBV19|NA|NA
TGTGCCAGTAGTATATCCGGACAGCTCTCTGGAAACACCATATATTTT
CASSISGQLSGNTIYF
>TRBJ2-7|TRBV4-2|TRBD2|NA
TGTGCCAGCAGCCAAGATCTAGCGGCCTACGAGCAGTACTTC
CASSQDLAAYEQYF
>TRBJ2-2|TRBV2|TRBD1|NA
TGTGCCAGCAGGCGGACAGGGTCGTCCACCGGGGAGCTGTTTTTT
CASRRTGSSTGELFF
>TRBJ1-5|TRBV15|NA|NA
TGTGCCACCAGCAGAACTCGCCCCACGCCCCAGCATTTT
CATSRTRPTPQHF
>TRBJ2-7|TRBV7-3|TRBD1|NA
TGTGCCAGCAGCCAAATCCCGGGACAGGGAGTTGGTTCCGCCTACGAGCAGTACTTC
CASSQIPGQGVGSAYEQYF
>TRBJ2-1|TRBV18|NA|NA
TGTGCCAGCTCACCCACACCCCCCCTGGGGAATGAGCAGTTCTTC
CASSPTPPLGNEQFF
>TRBJ2-7|TRBV2|NA|NA
TGTGCCAGCAGTGATAGGGACAACTCCTACGAGCAGTACTTC
CASSDRDNSYEQYF
>TRBJ2-5|TRBV25-1|NA|NA
TGTGCCAGCAGTCCGCACGGGATAAGCCAAGAGACCCAGTACTTC
CASSPHGISQETQYF
>TRBJ1-5|TRBV18|NA|NA
TGTGCCAGCTCACCACCCAGCAATCAGCCCCAGCATTTT
CASSPPSNQPQHF
>TRBJ2-4|TRBV10-2|TRBD2|once
TGCGCCAGCAGTCCCTGGGAGACTAGCAGTAAGAACATTCAGTACTTC
CASSPWETSSKNIQYF
>TRBJ2-1|TRBV3-1/TRBV3-2|TRBD2|once
TGTGCCAGCAGCCAAGAGGGCGGGGGGGCCTGGTACAATGAGCAGTTCTTC
CASSQEGGGAWYNEQFF
>TRBJ2-4|TRBV10-2|NA|NA
TGCGCCAGCAACCCCGCGAGTCTAGCCAAAAACATTCAGTACTTC
CASNPASLAKNIQYF
>TRBJ2-2|TRBV28|NA|NA
TGTGCCAGCAGTTTATGGGGTGGGGAGCTGTTTTTT
CASSLWGGELFF
>TRBJ2-3|TRBV29-1|TRBD2|NA
TGCAGCGTTGTCGTAAGCGGGAGGGTTCTCACAGATACGCAGTATTTT
CSVVVSGRVLTDTQYF